This entry features one TCR beta chain sequence. Here immunoSEQ multiplex PCR was the method, and the copy in TCRdb shows in-frame clones only, minus some. The sample yields tens of thousands of clones, 90% to 95% seen once. The data were taken from a study of T cell changes during pregnancy in multiple sclerosis. Sequences were derived from peripheral blood, sampled in the first trimester of pregnancy. The sequence was obtained from a female donor with multiple sclerosis, enrolled in a pregnancy study.

The CDR3 sequence is CASSLKRSNYGYTF. The CDR3 coding sequence is TGTGCCAGCAGTTTAAAGCGATCTAACTATGGCTACACCTTC. This rearrangement joins TRBV6-5 to TRBJ1-2; D is unclear. The CDR3 totals 14 residues. Germline CDR1 is MNHEY and CDR2 is SVGAGI. Trimming took 4 bases from V and 0 from J, leaving 9 bases between them.